The 9 T cell receptor beta chains presented below share a single source sample, sequenced in a study of T-cell reconstitution after alpha-beta-depleted transplantation in children. A library of TCRbeta sequences, prepared with unique molecular identifiers, was generated. MiXCR was run by TCRdb on the PCR reads, yielding one entry per CDR3 protein. The data show around 680,000 distinct CDR3 sequences, with around 16% seen just once and about 1.1% held by the top ten. Sequencing used PBMCs from the stem cell graft donor, obtained from the stem cell graft. The source of these receptors is a human donor who donated a stem cell graft to a child with acute myeloid leukemia.

This clonotype was seen many times. The chain couples TRBV4-3 to TRBJ2-5, with 7 bases aligning to TRBD1. The CDR3 spans 15 residues. Germline CDR1 and CDR2: LGHNA and YSLEER. V dropped 3 bases and J dropped 1; count of bases not matched to a gene: 5. CDR3 amino acids: CASSHLRDSQETQYF. The DNA of the CDR3 is TGCGCCAGCAGCCATCTCCGGGACAGCCAAGAGACCCAGTACTTC.

The chain links TRBV13 to TRBJ2-4; D remains unclear. Germline CDR1 and CDR2: PRHDT and FYEKMQ (reference sequence). CDR3 length: 13 residues. V shed 6 bases and J shed 7 bases, with 13 bases lying between them. CDR3 nucleotide sequence: TGTGCCAGCAGTTCCGGGTCGGAGAACATTCAGTACTTC. As protein: CASSSGSENIQYF.

V and J are TRBV30 and TRBJ2-3; D is possibly TRBD1 (6 bases). The germline V and J ends were trimmed by 3 bases and 0 bases, with 13 bases remaining between them. The germline gives CDR1 GTSNPN, CDR2 SVGIG (reference sequence). The CDR3 extends over 15 amino acids. This chain's CDR3 is CAWSKGQLSTDTQYF. The CDR3 coding sequence is TGTGCCTGGAGCAAAGGACAGCTTAGCACAGATACGCAGTATTTT.

This clonotype occurred a few times. The rearrangement joins TRBV27 to TRBJ2-2; possible D gene TRBD1, 6 bases. The CDR3 extends over 15 amino acids. With 2 bases removed from V and 6 bases from J, the gap between germline ends came to 13 bases. Germline CDR1 and CDR2: MNHEY and SMNVEV (reference sequence). CDR3 sequence: CASSLKAAGAGELFF. The CDR3 DNA reads as TGTGCCAGCAGTTTAAAAGCAGCAGGGGCCGGGGAGCTGTTTTTT.

This clonotype was detected only once. The chain employs TRBV4-2 and TRBJ2-5, with 8 bases matching TRBD2. Germline V gene lookup returns CDR1 LGHNA and CDR2 YNFKEQ. With V trimmed by 4 bases and J by 0 bases, 10 bases remained unmatched. CDR3 length: 17 amino acids. As DNA, the CDR3 is TGTGCCAGCAGCCTTCCATCCACGGGGGGGTACCAAGAGACCCAGTACTTC. Protein product: CASSLPSTGGYQETQYF.

Only a few counts were recorded for this clonotype. For the CDR3, the DNA is TGTGCCAGCAGCCAAGAACTCCCGGAATCTGGAAACACCATATATTTT. It codes for CASSQELPESGNTIYF. The chain carries TRBV4-2 and TRBJ1-3; the D is unclear. The CDR3 sequence is 16 residues long. The germline V gene encodes CDR1 LGHNA and CDR2 YNFKEQ. With 0 bases removed from V and 1 base from J, the gap between germline ends came to 10 bases.

This clonotype came up many times. The chain links TRBV7-2 to TRBJ1-5, with D possibly TRBD1 on 5 matching bases. V dropped 1 base and J dropped 6 bases, with 13 bases sitting between them. CDR3 length: 15 amino acids. Looked up from germline, CDR1 is SGHTA and CDR2 is FQGNSA. The CDR3 DNA reads TGTGCCAGCAGCTTAGACGGGACCCTGGCTCAGCCCCAGCATTTT. Encoded protein: CASSLDGTLAQPQHF.

The table lists this clonotype with many counts. The gene calls are TRBV29-1 and TRBJ1-2; no firm D call. The V end lost 6 bases, the J end lost 8 bases, and 10 bases lay between the germline ends. Germline CDR1 and CDR2: SQVTM and ANQGSEA. The CDR3 runs to 10 residues. The CDR3: CSVVTRGYTF. The DNA of the CDR3 is TGCAGCGTCGTCACGAGGGGCTACACCTTC.

CDR3 protein: CASRPGTGKRSPLHF. The CDR3 DNA reads TGTGCCAGCAGACCCGGGACAGGGAAGCGTTCACCCCTCCACTTT. This rearrangement joins TRBV28 to TRBJ1-6; 9 bases match TRBD1. The trim removed 6 bases at V and 9 bases at J, leaving 9 bases unmatched. Germline V gene lookup returns CDR1 MDHEN and CDR2 SYDVKM. The CDR3 covers 15 residues. Using reference TRBV28 and TRBJ1-6 for the parts outside the CDR3, the full variable domain is DVKVTQSSRYLVKRTGEKVFLECVQDMDHENMFWYRQDPGLGLRLIYFSYDVKMKEKGDIPEGYSVSREKKERFSLILESASTNQTSMYLCASRPGTGKRSPLHFGNGTRLTVT.